This T cell receptor (beta chain) was sequenced for a study of monozygotic twins with cystic fibrosis. Study observations and caveats: V usage most resembled the co-twin in 13 of 16 pairs. Monozygotic CF twins shared more identical nucleotide clonotypes than unrelated patients. In this small cohort, shared CDR3 numbers showed no association with age, concordance or disease severity. Low clonality (median around 0.009) suggested a mostly naive repertoire.

This CDR3 has 16 amino acids. CDR1 is SEHNR, CDR2 FQNEAQ, per germline (reference sequence). With 5 bases removed from V and 6 bases from J, the gap between germline ends came to 19 bases. Some clones are missing from TCRdb's copy, which holds only in-frame ones; the method was immunoSEQ multiplex PCR. The table includes roughly 32,000 clones, just over 95% detected once. In the case of this clone: The antigen is not known.

Sequenced sample: blood. The clonotype was recovered from a girl under 10 years old with cystic fibrosis. The chain employs TRBV7-9 and TRBJ1-4; tentatively, D is TRBD1 (5 bases). In DNA, the CDR3 is TGTGCCAGCAGCCCAAAAGGGGTGCGCAGGGATGAAAAACTGTTTTTT. Its protein product is CASSPKGVRRDEKLFF.